The sequence of this T cell receptor (beta chain) was determined in a study of CD8 T cells in ankylosing spondylitis. TCRdb passed the 5' RACE reads through MiXCR, listing each CDR3 protein once. The sample holds hundreds of thousands of distinct CDR3 sequences, 15% to 20% seen once. From germline, CDR1 is SGHVS and CDR2 FNYEAQ. This CDR3 has 16 residues. The germline V and J ends were trimmed by 1 base and 3 bases, with 16 bases remaining between them. This clonotype was seen only a few times. The clonotype comes from a male donor with ankylosing spondylitis or in good health (not recorded which). V usage is TRBV7-6 and J usage is TRBJ2-7, with D perhaps TRBD2 (6 bases). The source material was blood, either unsorted or a sorted T cell fraction (not recorded which). This CDR3 is CASSLGPPKGGYEQYV. For the CDR3, the DNA is TGTGCCAGCAGCTTAGGGCCCCCTAAGGGAGGCTACGAGCAGTACGTC.